This TCR beta chain was obtained from a study of blood T cells in healthy people across ages. Broader study findings: Age showed a roughly linear inverse relationship with TCR beta diversity per million T cells.

Primers used in a second PCR of about 6 to 11 cycles were a sample-barcoded 5' primer and a J-beta primer mix. TCRdb re-called the 5' RACE reads with MiXCR, one entry per CDR3 protein. Of about 1.8 million distinct CDR3 sequences in the sample, about 50% were seen once. The V gene's germline CDR1 is SQVTM and CDR2 ANQGSEA. The CDR3 runs 15 residues. V shed 0 bases, J shed 6 bases, and the junction held 7 bases outside the gene matches. A word on this clonotype: Its antigen is still unknown.

With each sample, at least 6 micrograms of total RNA were extracted. The sequenced sample was blood. The chain links TRBV29-1 to TRBJ2-1; 8 bases align to TRBD2. This clonotype was sampled from a woman between 40 and 50 years old in good health. The CDR3 reads CSVEDPGGASNEQFF. CDR3 DNA: TGCAGCGTTGAAGATCCGGGGGGGGCCAGCAATGAGCAGTTCTTC.